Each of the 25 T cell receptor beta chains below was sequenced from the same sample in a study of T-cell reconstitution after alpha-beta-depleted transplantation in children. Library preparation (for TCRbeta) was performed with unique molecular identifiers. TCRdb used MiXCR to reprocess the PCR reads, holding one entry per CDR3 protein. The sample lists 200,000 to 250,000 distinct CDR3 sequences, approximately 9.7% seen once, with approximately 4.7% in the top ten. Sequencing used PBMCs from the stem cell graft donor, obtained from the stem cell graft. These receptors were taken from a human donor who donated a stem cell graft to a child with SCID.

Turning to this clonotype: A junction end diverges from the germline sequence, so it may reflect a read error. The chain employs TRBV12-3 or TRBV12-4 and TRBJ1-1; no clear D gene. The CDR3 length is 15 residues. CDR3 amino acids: CGSSPQREGRTEAFF. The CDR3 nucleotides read TGTGGCAGCAGTCCCCAGAGGGAGGGTAGGACTGAAGCTTTCTTT.

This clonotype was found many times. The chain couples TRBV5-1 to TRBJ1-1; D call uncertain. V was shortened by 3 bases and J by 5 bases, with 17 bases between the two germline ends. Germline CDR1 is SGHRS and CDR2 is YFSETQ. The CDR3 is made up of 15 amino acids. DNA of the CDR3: TGCGCCAGCAGCTCCCTCGGTGATGGTAGGACTGAAGCTTTCTTT. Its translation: CASSSLGDGRTEAFF.

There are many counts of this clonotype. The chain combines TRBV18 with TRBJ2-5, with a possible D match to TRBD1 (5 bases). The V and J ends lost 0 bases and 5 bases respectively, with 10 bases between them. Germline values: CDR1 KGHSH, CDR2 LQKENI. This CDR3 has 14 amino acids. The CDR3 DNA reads TGTGCCAGCTCACCACCGTCAGGGTTCGAGACCCAGTACTTC. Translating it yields CASSPPSGFETQYF.

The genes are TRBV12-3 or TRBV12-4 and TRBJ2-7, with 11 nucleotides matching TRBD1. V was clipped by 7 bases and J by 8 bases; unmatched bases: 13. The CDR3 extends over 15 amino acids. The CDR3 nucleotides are TGTGCCAGCACATCGGCCCGGACAGGGGGCACTCAGCAGTACTTC. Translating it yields CASTSARTGGTQQYF.

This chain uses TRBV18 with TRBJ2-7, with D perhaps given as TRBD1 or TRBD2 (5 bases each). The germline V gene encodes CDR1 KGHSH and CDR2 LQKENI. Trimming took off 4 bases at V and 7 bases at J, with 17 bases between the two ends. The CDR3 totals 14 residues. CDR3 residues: CASSRGTLSPEQYF. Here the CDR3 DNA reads TGTGCCAGCTCACGAGGGACCCTTTCCCCTGAGCAGTACTTC.

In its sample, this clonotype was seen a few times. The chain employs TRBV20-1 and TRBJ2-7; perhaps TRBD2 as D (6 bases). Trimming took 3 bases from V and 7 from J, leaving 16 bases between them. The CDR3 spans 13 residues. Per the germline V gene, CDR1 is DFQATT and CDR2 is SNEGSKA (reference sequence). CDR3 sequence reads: CSARRPIGREQYF. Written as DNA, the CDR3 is TGCAGTGCTAGGCGACCCATAGGGAGGGAGCAGTACTTC.

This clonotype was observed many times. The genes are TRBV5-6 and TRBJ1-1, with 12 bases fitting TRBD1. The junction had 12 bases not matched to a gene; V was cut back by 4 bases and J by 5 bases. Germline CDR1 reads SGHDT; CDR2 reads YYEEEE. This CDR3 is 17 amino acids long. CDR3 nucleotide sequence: TGTGCCAGCAGCGGTGGGACAGGGGGCCCTAGTGGTACTGAAGCTTTCTTT. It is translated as CASSGGTGGPSGTEAFF.

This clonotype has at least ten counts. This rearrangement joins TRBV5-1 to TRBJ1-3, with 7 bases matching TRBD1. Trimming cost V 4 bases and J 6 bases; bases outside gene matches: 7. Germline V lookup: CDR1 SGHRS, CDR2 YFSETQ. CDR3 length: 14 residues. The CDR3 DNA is TGCGCCAGCAGCCCCGGGACAGCCGAAAACACCATATATTTT. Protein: CASSPGTAENTIYF.

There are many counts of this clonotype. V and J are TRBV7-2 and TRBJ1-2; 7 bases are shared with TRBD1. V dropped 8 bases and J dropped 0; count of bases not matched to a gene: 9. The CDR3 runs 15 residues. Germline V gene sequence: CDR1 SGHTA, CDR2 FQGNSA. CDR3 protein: CASRKPGQTNYGYTF. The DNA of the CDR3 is TGTGCCAGCCGAAAGCCGGGACAGACTAACTATGGCTACACCTTC.

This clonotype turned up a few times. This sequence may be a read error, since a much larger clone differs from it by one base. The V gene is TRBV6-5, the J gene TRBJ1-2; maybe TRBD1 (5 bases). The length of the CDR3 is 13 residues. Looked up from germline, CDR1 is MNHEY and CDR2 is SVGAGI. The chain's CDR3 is CASSYWSGNGDTF. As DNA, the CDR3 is TGTGCCAGCAGTTACTGGTCAGGGAATGGCGACACCTTC.

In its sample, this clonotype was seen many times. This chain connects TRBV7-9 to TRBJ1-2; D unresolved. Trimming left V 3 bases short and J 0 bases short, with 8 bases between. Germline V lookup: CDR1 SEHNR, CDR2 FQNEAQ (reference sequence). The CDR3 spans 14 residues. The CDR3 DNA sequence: TGTGCCAGCAGCTTCCACAGTACTAACTATGGCTACACCTTC. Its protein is CASSFHSTNYGYTF.

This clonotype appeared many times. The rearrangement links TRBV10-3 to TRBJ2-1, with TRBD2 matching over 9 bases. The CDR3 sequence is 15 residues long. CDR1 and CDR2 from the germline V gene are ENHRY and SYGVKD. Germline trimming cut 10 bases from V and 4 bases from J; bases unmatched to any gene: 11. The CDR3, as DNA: TGTGCCACCACCACACCTAGCGGGGTATACAATGAGCAGTTCTTC. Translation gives CATTTPSGVYNEQFF.

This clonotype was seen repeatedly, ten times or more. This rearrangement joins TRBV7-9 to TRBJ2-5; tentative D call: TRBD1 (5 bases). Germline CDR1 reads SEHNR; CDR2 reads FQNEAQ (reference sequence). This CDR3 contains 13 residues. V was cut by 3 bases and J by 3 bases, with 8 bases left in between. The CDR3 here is CASSFRGKETQYF. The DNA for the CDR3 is TGTGCCAGCAGCTTTAGGGGTAAAGAGACCCAGTACTTC.

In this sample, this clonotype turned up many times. The CDR3: CASSSGDRPSMNTEAFF. The CDR3 DNA sequence: TGTGCCAGCAGTTCCGGCGACAGGCCGAGTATGAACACTGAAGCTTTCTTT. The chain combines TRBV12-3 or TRBV12-4 with TRBJ1-1; the D gene is possibly TRBD1 (6 bases). V was cut by 4 bases and J by 0 bases, with 18 bases left in between. This CDR3 contains 17 residues.

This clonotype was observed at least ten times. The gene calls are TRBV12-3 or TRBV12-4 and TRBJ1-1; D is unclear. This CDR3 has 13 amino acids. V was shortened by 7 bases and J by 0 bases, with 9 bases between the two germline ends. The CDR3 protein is CASTPRLNTEAFF. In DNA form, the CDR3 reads TGTGCCAGCACGCCGAGACTGAACACTGAAGCTTTCTTT.

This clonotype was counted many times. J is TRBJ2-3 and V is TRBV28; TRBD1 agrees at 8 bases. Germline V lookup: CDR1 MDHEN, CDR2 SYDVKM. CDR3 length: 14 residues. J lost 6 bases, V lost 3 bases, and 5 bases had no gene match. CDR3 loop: CASSFTGGRDTQYF. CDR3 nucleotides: TGTGCCAGCAGTTTCACAGGGGGACGGGATACGCAGTATTTT.

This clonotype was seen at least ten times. The CDR3 sequence: CASSVGQKYEQYF. The DNA of the CDR3 is TGCGCCAGCAGCGTCGGACAGAAATACGAGCAGTACTTC. The rearrangement joins TRBV5-1 to TRBJ2-7, with D perhaps TRBD1 (6 bases). The V gene's germline CDR1 is SGHRS and CDR2 YFSETQ. This CDR3 contains 13 residues. Trimming stripped 4 bases from V and 4 bases from J, with 12 bases between.

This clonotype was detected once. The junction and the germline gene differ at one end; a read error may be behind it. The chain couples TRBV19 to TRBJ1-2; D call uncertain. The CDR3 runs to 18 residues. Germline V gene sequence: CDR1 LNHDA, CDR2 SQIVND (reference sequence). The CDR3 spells CASRTNFDGPLAGYGYPF. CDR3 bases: TGTGCCAGTAGGACGAATTTTGATGGGCCCTTAGCGGGCTATGGCTACCCCTTC.

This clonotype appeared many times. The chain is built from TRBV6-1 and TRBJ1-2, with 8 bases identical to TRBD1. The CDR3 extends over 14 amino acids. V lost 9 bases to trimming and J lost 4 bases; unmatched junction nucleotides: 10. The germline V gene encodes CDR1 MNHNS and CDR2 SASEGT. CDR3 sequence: CASLTGAAPYGYTF. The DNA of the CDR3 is TGTGCCAGTCTGACAGGGGCCGCCCCCTATGGCTACACCTTC.

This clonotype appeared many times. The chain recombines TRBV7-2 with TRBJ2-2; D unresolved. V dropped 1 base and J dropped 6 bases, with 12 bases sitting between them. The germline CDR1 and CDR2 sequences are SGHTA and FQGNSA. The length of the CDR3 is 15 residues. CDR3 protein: CASSLDKLVSGELFF. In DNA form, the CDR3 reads TGTGCCAGCAGCTTAGACAAATTGGTCTCCGGGGAGCTGTTTTTT.

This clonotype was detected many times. CDR3 in DNA: TGTGCCAGCAGCCCAGGGGGGTCGAATCAGCCCCAGCATTTT. Translating gives CASSPGGSNQPQHF. This sequence joins TRBV27 and TRBJ1-5; 7 bases agree with TRBD1. The V gene's germline CDR1 is MNHEY and CDR2 SMNVEV (reference sequence). V shed 6 bases and J 4 bases; nucleotides not matched to a gene: 6. The CDR3 contains 14 residues.

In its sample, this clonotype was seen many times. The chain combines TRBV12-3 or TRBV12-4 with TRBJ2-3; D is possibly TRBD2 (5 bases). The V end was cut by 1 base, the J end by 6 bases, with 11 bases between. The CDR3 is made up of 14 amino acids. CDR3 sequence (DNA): TGTGCCAGCAGTTTAGGCACACCGGGGGATACGCAGTATTTT. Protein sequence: CASSLGTPGDTQYF.

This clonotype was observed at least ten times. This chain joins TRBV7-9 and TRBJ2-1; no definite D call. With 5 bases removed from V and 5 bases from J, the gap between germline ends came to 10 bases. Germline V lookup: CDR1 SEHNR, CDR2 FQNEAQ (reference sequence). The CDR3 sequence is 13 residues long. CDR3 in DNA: TGTGCCAGCAGCCGGAATAAGGACAATGAGCAGTTCTTC. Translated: CASSRNKDNEQFF. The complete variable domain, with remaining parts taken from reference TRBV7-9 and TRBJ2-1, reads DTGVSQNPRHKITKRGQNVTFRCDPISEHNRLYWYRQTLGQGPEFLTYFQNEAQLEKSRLLSDRFSAERPKGSFSTLEIQRTEQGDSAMYLCASSRNKDNEQFFGPGTRLTVL.

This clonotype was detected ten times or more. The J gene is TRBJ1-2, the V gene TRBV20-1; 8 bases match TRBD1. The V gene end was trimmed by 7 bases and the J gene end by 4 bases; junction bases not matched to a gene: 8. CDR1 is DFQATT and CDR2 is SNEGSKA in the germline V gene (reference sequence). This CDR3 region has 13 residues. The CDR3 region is CSVSQGASYGYTF. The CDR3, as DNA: TGCAGTGTATCCCAGGGGGCATCCTATGGCTACACCTTC.

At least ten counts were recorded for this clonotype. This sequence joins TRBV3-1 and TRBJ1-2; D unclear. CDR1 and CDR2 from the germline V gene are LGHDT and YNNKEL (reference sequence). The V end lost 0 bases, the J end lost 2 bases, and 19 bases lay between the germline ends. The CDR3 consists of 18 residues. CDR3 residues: CASSQELILPVLNYGYTF. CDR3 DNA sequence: TGTGCCAGCAGCCAAGAGCTAATCTTACCCGTCCTAAACTATGGCTACACCTTC.